This TCR beta chain was recorded in a study of shared clonotypes between healthy human individuals. The V gene lost 5 bases and the J gene lost 5 bases, with 9 bases spanning the gap. This CDR3 has 12 amino acids. CDR1 is KGHSH, CDR2 LQKENI, per germline. This clone was seen only once. Sequenced by immunoSEQ multiplex PCR; TCRdb stores in-frame clones only, minus some. Altogether around 1.5 million clones are present, around 98% being singletons, with the ten largest covering around 0.45%. CD4+ cells yielded CD45RA+ naive and CD45RA-negative memory subsets. Sequencing was performed on naive CD4+ T cells sorted from blood. Sample subset: CD45RA+ positively selected. The rearrangement joins TRBV18 to TRBJ2-5; D unresolved. This TCR was sampled from a man younger than 45 in good health. CDR3 DNA: TGTGCCAGCTCATCCCCCTGGGAGACCCAGTACTTC. It translates to CASSSPWETQYF.